A single sample is the source of the 13 T cell receptor beta chains below, sequenced in a study of response to subunit inactivated influenza vaccine. TCRdb passed the RT-PCR reads through MiXCR, listing each CDR3 protein once. The table shows more than 700,000 distinct CDR3 sequences, with less than 25% occurring only once. The material sequenced was PBMCs from blood, taken 5 to 6 days after vaccination. These receptors were collected from a man in his fifties or sixties who received an inactivated influenza vaccine.

This clonotype was detected a few times. This chain links TRBV6-2 or TRBV6-3 with TRBJ2-5; TRBD1 matches 9 bases. J was trimmed by 1 base and V by 0 bases; bases with no gene match: 3. Germline values: CDR1 MNHEY, CDR2 SVGEGT. The CDR3 consists of 16 residues. The CDR3 bases are TGTGCCAGCAGTTACTCGGGACAGGGATTCCAAGAGACCCAGTACTTC. This encodes CASSYSGQGFQETQYF.

This clonotype was found many times. V usage is TRBV12-3 or TRBV12-4 and J usage is TRBJ1-6, with D unresolved. The CDR3 runs to 13 residues. Trimming left V 6 bases short and J 8 bases short, with 11 bases between. CDR3 residues: CASREEGDSPLHF. CDR3 DNA sequence: TGTGCCAGCAGAGAGGAGGGAGATTCACCCCTCCACTTT.

The CDR3, as DNA: TGCAGTGCTAGAGTCGCGGGGCCGGCCACTGAAGCTTTCTTT. Translating gives CSARVAGPATEAFF. V gene TRBV20-1 combines with J gene TRBJ1-1, with D perhaps matching TRBD1 (5 bases). This CDR3 is built from 14 residues. The V end lost 1 base, the J end lost 4 bases, and 13 bases lay between the germline ends. Germline loops: CDR1 DFQATT, CDR2 SNEGSKA (reference sequence).

The table lists this clonotype with a few counts. The gene calls are TRBV25-1 and TRBJ2-2; a weak D match, TRBD2 (5 bases). Germline CDR1 and CDR2: MGHDK and SYGVNS. Deletions cut 8 bases from V and 4 bases from J, with 17 bases between. This CDR3 is built from 15 residues. The CDR3 reads CASQLGVAGTGELFF. DNA of the CDR3: TGTGCCAGCCAGCTCGGGGTCGCGGGCACCGGGGAGCTGTTTTTT.

This clonotype was counted only a few times. The CDR3 DNA reads as TGTGCCAGTTCGGGACAGAAAAGCTCCTACGAGCAGTACTTC. Translating gives CASSGQKSSYEQYF. The chain recombines TRBV6-1 with TRBJ2-7, with 7 bases lining up with TRBD1. This CDR3 is built from 14 residues. CDR1 and CDR2 from the germline V gene are MNHNS and SASEGT. The J segment lost 0 bases and the V segment lost 9 bases, leaving 8 bases of the junction unmatched.

The chain has TRBV14 and TRBJ2-3; maybe TRBD1 (6 bases). The ends were cut back, 1 base at V and 4 bases at J, with 15 bases in the middle. CDR1 and CDR2 from the germline V gene are SGHDN and FVKESK. The CDR3 runs to 16 residues. CDR3 DNA: TGTGCCAGCAGCCAAGGATTGAACAGGGCGGCAGATACGCAGTATTTT. Translating gives CASSQGLNRAADTQYF. Based on the CDR3 plus reference TRBV14 and TRBJ2-3, the full variable domain is EAGVTQFPSHSVIEKGQTVTLRCDPISGHDNLYWYRRVMGKEIKFLLHFVKESKQDESGMPNNRFLAERTGGTYSTLKVQPAELEDSGVYFCASSQGLNRAADTQYFGPGTRLTVL.

This clonotype was detected ten times or more. The rearrangement uses TRBV29-1 and TRBJ2-3, with 7 nucleotides matching TRBD1. This CDR3 has 13 amino acids. Germline V gene sequence: CDR1 SQVTM, CDR2 ANQGSEA. J lost 4 bases, V lost 0 bases, and 1 base had no gene match. CDR3 region: CSVEDQGADTQYF. In DNA, the CDR3 is TGCAGCGTTGAAGATCAGGGGGCAGATACGCAGTATTTT.

This clonotype was recorded at least ten times. The chain has TRBV7-2 and TRBJ2-1, with 7 positions matching TRBD1. With V trimmed by 1 base and J by 3 bases, 3 bases remained unmatched. Per germline, CDR1 SGHTA and CDR2 FQGNSA. CDR3 length: 15 amino acids. CDR3 coding DNA: TGTGCCAGCAGCTTAGGAAGGGGGCTCTACAATGAGCAGTTCTTC. It yields the protein CASSLGRGLYNEQFF.

This clonotype has just a few counts. The CDR3 protein is CASSPWTGAETQYF. CDR3 nucleotides: TGTGCCAGCAGTCCCTGGACAGGGGCTGAGACCCAGTACTTC. The chain couples TRBV12-3 or TRBV12-4 to TRBJ2-5; 9 bases agree with TRBD1. V dropped 5 bases and J dropped 5; count of bases not matched to a gene: 6. The CDR3 covers 14 residues.

This clonotype showed up many times. J is TRBJ2-5 and V is TRBV20-1, with no clear D. Germline loops: CDR1 DFQATT, CDR2 SNEGSKA (reference sequence). V dropped 3 bases and J dropped 1 base, with 9 bases sitting between them. The CDR3 extends over 13 amino acids. For the CDR3, the DNA is TGCAGTGCTAGCCCGGGTCTCCAAGAGACCCAGTACTTC. Translating gives CSASPGLQETQYF.

This clonotype was seen a few times. One end of the junction varies from germline; a read error may be responsible. The chain couples TRBV11-1 to TRBJ2-1; tentatively, D is TRBD2 (6 bases). The germline CDR1 and CDR2 sequences are SGHAT and FQDESV (reference sequence). This CDR3 comprises 12 residues. DNA for the CDR3: TGTGCCAGCAGCTTAGGGGGGGTTGAGCTGTTCTTC. It is translated as CASSLGGVELFF. Looking up the rest from reference TRBV11-1 and TRBJ2-1 gives the full variable domain: EAEVAQSPRYKITEKSQAVAFWCDPISGHATLYWYRQILGQGPELLVQFQDESVVDDSQLPKDRFSAERLKGVDSTLKIQPAELGDSAMYLCASSLGGVELFFGPGTRLTVL.

The chain has TRBV30 and TRBJ2-5; D might be TRBD2 (5 bases). Germline CDR1 GTSNPN, CDR2 SVGIG (reference sequence). The ends were cut back, 7 bases at V and 5 bases at J, with 20 bases in the middle. The length of the CDR3 is 14 residues. CDR3 protein: CAYNRGNGEETQYF. The CDR3 DNA sequence: TGTGCCTACAATCGGGGAAACGGTGAGGAGACCCAGTACTTC.

This clonotype was detected a few times. In DNA form, the CDR3 reads TGCAGTGCTAGAGAGCGGGGGACAGGGGGCTTTTACGAGCAGTACTTC. Translation: CSARERGTGGFYEQYF. The chain combines TRBV20-1 with TRBJ2-7; 12 nucleotides agree with TRBD1. V was clipped by 0 bases and J by 4 bases; unmatched bases: 7. The CDR3 runs to 16 residues. CDR1 and CDR2 from the germline V gene are DFQATT and SNEGSKA (reference sequence).